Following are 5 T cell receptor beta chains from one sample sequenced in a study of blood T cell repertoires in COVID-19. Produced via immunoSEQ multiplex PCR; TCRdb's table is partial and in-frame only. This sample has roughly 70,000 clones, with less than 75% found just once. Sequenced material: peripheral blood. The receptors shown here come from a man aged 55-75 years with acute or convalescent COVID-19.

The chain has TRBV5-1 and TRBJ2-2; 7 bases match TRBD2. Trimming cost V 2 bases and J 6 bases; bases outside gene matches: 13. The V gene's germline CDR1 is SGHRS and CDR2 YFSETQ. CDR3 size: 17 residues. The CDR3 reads CASSFQGGRGVPGELFF. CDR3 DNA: TGCGCCAGCAGCTTCCAAGGCGGGAGAGGGGTCCCCGGGGAGCTGTTTTTT.

This CDR3 is CASSQTGWDSPLHF. CDR3 sequence (DNA): TGTGCCAGCAGCCAGACAGGGTGGGATTCACCCCTCCACTTT. The chain combines TRBV3-1 (or the pseudogene TRBV3-2) with TRBJ1-6; 7 bases are a match to TRBD1. The V and J ends lost 3 bases and 8 bases, in that order; junction bases with no gene match: 4. This CDR3 is 14 amino acids long. Germline V CDR1 and CDR2: LGHDT, YNNKEL (reference sequence).

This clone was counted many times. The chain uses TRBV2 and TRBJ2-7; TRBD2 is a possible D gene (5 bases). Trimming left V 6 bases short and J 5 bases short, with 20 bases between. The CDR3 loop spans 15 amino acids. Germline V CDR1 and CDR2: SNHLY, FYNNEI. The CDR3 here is CASSFPSGSTHEQYF. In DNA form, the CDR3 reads TGTGCCAGCAGCTTCCCCTCGGGAAGCACCCACGAGCAGTACTTC.

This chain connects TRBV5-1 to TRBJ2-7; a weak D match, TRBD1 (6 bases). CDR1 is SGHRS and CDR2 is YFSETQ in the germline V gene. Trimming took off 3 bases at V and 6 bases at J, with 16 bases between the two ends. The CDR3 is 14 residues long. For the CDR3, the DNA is TGCGCCAGCAGCTCCTGGGACACCGGAGGCGAGCAGTACTTC. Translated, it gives CASSSWDTGGEQYF.

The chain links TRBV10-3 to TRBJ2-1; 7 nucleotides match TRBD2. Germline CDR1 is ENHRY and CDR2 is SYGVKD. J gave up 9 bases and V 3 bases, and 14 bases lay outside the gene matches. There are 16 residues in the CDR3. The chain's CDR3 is CAISDDPLTSIGEQFF. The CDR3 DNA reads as TGTGCCATCAGTGACGACCCTCTGACTAGCATCGGTGAGCAGTTCTTC.